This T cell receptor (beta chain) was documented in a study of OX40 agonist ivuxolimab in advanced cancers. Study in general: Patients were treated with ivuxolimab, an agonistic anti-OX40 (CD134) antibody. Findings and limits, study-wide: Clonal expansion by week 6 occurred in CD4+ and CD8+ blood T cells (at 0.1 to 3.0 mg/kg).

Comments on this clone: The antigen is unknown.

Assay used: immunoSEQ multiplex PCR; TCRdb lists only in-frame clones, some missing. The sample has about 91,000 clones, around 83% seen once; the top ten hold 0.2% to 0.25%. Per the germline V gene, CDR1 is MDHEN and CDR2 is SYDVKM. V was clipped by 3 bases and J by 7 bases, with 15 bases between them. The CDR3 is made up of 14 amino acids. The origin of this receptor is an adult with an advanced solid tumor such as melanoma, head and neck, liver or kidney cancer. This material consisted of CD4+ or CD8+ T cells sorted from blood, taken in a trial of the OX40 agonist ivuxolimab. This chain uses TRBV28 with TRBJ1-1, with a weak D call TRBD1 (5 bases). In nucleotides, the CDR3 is TGTGCCAGCAGTTTGGCATCCGGGGCTATTGAAGCTTTCTTT. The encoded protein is CASSLASGAIEAFF.